This passage covers 5 T cell receptor beta chains from one sample sequenced in a study of T cells in tumors after PD-1 blockade (dated by TCRdb to the late 2010s). Sample time point, as interpreted from the label and publication: before anti-PD-1 therapy. Preparation of the library involved the immunoSEQ multiplex PCR assay. TCRdb retrieved this table from immuneACCESS and kept in-frame rearrangements only. Not all clones are present; in checked studies, unresolved V genes account for under half, and no reason is known for the remainder. This sample comprises 60,000 or so clones, about 82% of them detected only once. 13% of the sample rests with the top ten. This specimen was PBMCs, taken before anti-PD-1 treatment. These receptors all come from a human donor with basal cell carcinoma.

The chain recombines TRBV6-5 with TRBJ1-5, with 9 bases fitting TRBD1. V shed 6 bases and J 7 bases; nucleotides not matched to a gene: 10. The CDR3 is made up of 15 amino acids. Per germline, CDR1 MNHEY and CDR2 SVGAGI. As DNA, the CDR3 is TGTGCCAGCAGACGCACACAGGGGGCGAGGCAGCCCCAGCATTTT. It specifies CASRRTQGARQPQHF.

This sequence joins TRBV7-9 and TRBJ2-2; D is ambiguous. V lost 0 bases, J lost 6 bases, and 2 bases lay in between. Germline assignment: CDR1 SEHNR and CDR2 FQNEAQ (reference sequence). This CDR3 spans 12 amino acids. Here the CDR3 reads CASSLAAGELFF. The CDR3 DNA reads TGTGCCAGCAGCTTAGCTGCCGGGGAGCTGTTTTTT.

The chain has TRBV6-6 and TRBJ1-2, with 7 bases fitting TRBD1. The ends lost 4 bases at V and 4 bases at J; junction bases unmatched: 9. This CDR3 is 15 amino acids long. Germline V gives CDR1 MNHNY, CDR2 SVGAGI (reference sequence). The CDR3 loop reads CASSSPDRASYGYTF. The CDR3 bases are TGTGCCAGCAGTTCACCCGACAGGGCTTCCTATGGCTACACCTTC.

The J gene is TRBJ1-1, the V gene TRBV7-9, with a possible D match to TRBD1 (5 bases). The germline gives CDR1 SEHNR, CDR2 FQNEAQ (reference sequence). Trimming pared 4 bases from V and 2 bases from J, leaving 23 bases between. The CDR3 runs to 18 residues. CDR3 in amino acids: CASSYLPGTRRSNTEAFF. CDR3 DNA sequence: TGTGCCAGCAGCTACCTCCCGGGGACCCGTAGGTCAAACACTGAAGCTTTCTTT.

This chain uses TRBV5-1 with TRBJ1-2, with 7 bases fitting TRBD1. Trimming at V came to 2 bases and at J to 3 bases, leaving 4 bases not matched to a gene. CDR1 and CDR2 from the germline V gene are SGHRS and YFSETQ. CDR3 size: 14 residues. DNA for the CDR3: TGCGCCAGCAGCTTACAGGGGTTGGACTATGGCTACACCTTC. It specifies CASSLQGLDYGYTF.